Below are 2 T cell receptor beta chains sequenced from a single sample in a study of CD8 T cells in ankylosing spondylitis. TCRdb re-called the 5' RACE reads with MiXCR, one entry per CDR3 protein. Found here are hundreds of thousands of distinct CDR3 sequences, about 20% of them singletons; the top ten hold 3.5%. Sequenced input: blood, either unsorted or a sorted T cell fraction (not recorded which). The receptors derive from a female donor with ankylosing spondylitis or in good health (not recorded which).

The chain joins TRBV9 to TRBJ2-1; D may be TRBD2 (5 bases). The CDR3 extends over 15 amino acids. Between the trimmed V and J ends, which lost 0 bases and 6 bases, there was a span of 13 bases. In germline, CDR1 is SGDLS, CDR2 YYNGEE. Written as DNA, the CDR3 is TGTGCCAGCAGCGTAGGAGGGAGTAGGGTCAATGAGCAGTTCTTC. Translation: CASSVGGSRVNEQFF.

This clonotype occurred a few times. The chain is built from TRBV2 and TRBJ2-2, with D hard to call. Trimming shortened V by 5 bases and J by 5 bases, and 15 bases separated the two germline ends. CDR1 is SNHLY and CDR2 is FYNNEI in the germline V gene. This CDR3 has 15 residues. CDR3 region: CASSRRVIGTGELFF. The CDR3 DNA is TGTGCCAGCAGTAGAAGGGTGATTGGGACCGGGGAGCTGTTTTTT.